A selection of T cell receptor beta chains follows, all from one sample in a study of blood T cell repertoires in COVID-19. The data were produced by immunoSEQ multiplex PCR, yet TCRdb's version contains in-frame clones alone and is incomplete. This sample carries about 230,000 clones, about 90% of them seen once, and the ten largest clones take around 2.8%. The material sequenced was peripheral blood. The receptors here all came from a woman aged 55 to 70 with acute or convalescent COVID-19. CDR3s leave out the opening cysteine and the closing phenylalanine or tryptophan. Fields, in order: V gene, J gene, CDR3 length, CDR3 protein.

TRBV7-2	TRBJ2-1	11	ASSLQGAGEQF
TRBV6-5	TRBJ1-2	11	ASGSLVTSGYT
TRBV11-2	TRBJ2-7	12	ASRPLVHIYEQY
TRBV19	TRBJ1-6	11	ASSMGPNSPLH
TRBV12-3/TRBV12-4	TRBJ1-5	11	ASSSYRNQPQH
TRBV28	TRBJ1-1	14	ASTPPTGARNTEAF
TRBV2	TRBJ1-4	12	ASKQGRTNEKLF
TRBV5-6	TRBJ2-2	16	ASSGLDGLDGNTGELF
TRBV19	TRBJ1-5	13	ASSAGGGLYQPQH
TRBV21-1	TRBJ2-5	10	ASSKREETQY
TRBV19	TRBJ1-5	12	ASTIGQGGQPQH
TRBV10-3	TRBJ1-6	16	AISERDREPSYNSPLH
TRBV4-1	TRBJ2-7	10	ASRQAAGEQY
TRBV30	TRBJ2-5	11	AWGRGIQETQY
TRBV20-1	TRBJ2-5	9	SASARETQY
TRBV7-9	TRBJ2-7	9	ASSAAYEQY
TRBV7-9	TRBJ2-3	12	ASSFSGHTDTQY
TRBV5-1	TRBJ2-2	13	ASSLVLASSGELF
TRBV7-2	TRBJ2-7	12	ASSLERATYEQY
TRBV19	TRBJ2-2	12	ASSTSTGVGELF
TRBV18	TRBJ1-4	12	ASSLTDRTEKLF
TRBV6-5	TRBJ1-5	12	ASSDSTGTQPQH
TRBV4-2	TRBJ1-1	14	ASSQVGGTGNTEAF
TRBV9	TRBJ2-1	14	ASSVDLGGRGNEQF
TRBV6-2/TRBV6-3	TRBJ1-1	14	ASSSDPGTGGTEAF
TRBV18	TRBJ1-3	14	ASSPWDRPSGNTIY
TRBV11-2	TRBJ2-3	14	ASSLASGGGTDTQY
TRBV27	TRBJ2-1	12	ASSFNRGTNEQF
TRBV11-2	TRBJ2-2	17	ASSPKGTARARGSGELF